The entry below describes one T cell receptor beta chain. The data derive from a study of glioma-infiltrating T cells after dendritic cell vaccination. Primers: 60 V beta forward and 13 J beta reverse. Using immunoSEQ multiplex PCR, the repertoire was profiled, and TCRdb retains in-frame clones only, with some absent. The repertoire holds about 65,000 clones, with about 89% as singletons. Time point specified: after dendritic cell vaccination, including at tumor progression/relapse. This receptor was identified in a human donor with glioblastoma. The sample in question was blood, obtained after dendritic cell vaccination.

The DNA for the CDR3 is TGTGCCAGTACCCCAGGTAGGCCCTATAATCGACAGCCCCAGCATTTT. Its protein product is CASTPGRPYNRQPQHF. The V and J genes are TRBV19 and TRBJ1-5; D unresolved. The CDR3 is 16 amino acids. V was cut by 7 bases and J by 7 bases, with 23 bases left in between. Germline V gives CDR1 LNHDA, CDR2 SQIVND (reference sequence).